Listed here is a single T cell receptor (beta chain). Its antigen is as yet unknown. TCRdb reanalyzed the 5' RACE reads and collapses them to one entry per CDR3 protein, without DNA. This table holds around 380,000 distinct CDR3 sequences. The sample belongs to a study of T cells expressing NK-cell markers. Study information: Sorted CD3+CD56-NKG2C+, CD3+CD56+NKG2C- and CD3+CD56+NKG2C+ T cells were the source of the TCR beta repertoires.

The CDR3 spans 14 residues. Per germline, CDR1 SGHVS and CDR2 FNYEAQ. Study observations and caveats: Four donors showed these clonotypes also leading the CD3+CD56-NKG2C+ fraction.

Sequenced input: blood T cells: a sorted CD56 or NKG2C T cell subset, CD4+ or CD8+ T cells, or bulk PBMC T cells (not recorded which). V usage is TRBV7-6 and J usage is TRBJ1-1. This clonotype was obtained from a woman aged 45-65 years in good health. CDR3 region: CASSLASNQFEAFF.